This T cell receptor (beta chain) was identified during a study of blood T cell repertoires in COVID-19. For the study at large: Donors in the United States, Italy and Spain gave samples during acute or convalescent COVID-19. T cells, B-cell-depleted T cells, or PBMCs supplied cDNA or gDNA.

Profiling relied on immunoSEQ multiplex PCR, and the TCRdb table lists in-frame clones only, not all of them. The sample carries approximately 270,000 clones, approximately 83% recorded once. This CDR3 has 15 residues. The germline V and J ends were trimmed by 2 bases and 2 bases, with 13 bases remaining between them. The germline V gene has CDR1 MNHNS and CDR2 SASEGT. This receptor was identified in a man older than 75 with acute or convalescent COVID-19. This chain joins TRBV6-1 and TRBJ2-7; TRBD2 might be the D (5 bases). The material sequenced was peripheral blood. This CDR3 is CASSEMSGMPYEQYF. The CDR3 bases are TGTGCCAGCAGTGAAATGTCGGGAATGCCCTACGAGCAGTACTTC.